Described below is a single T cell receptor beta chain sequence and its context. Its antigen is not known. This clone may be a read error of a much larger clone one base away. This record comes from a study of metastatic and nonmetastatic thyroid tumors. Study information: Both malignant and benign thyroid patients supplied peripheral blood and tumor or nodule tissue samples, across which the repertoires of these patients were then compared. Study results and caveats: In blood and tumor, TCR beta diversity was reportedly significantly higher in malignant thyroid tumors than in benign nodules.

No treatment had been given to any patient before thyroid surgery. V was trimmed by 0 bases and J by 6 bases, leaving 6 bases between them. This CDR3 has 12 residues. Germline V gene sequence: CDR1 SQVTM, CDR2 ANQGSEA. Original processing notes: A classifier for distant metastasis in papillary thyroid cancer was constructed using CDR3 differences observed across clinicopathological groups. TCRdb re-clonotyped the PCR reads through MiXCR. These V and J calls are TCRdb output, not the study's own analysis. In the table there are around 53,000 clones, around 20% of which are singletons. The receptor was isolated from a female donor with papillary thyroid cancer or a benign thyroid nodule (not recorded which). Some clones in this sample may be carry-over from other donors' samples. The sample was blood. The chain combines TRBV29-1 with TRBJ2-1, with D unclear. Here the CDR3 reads CSVEDDCNEQFF. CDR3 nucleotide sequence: TGCAGCGTTGAAGATGACTGCAATGAGCAGTTCTTC.